This T cell receptor (beta chain) derives from a study of blood T cell repertoires in COVID-19. Germline values: CDR1 SGDLS, CDR2 YYNGEE. The CDR3 totals 15 residues. Trimming cost V 7 bases and J 3 bases, with 18 bases left between them. Original handling: Estimated nucleated cell counts came from reference gene primer amplification. Sequenced by immunoSEQ multiplex PCR; TCRdb stores in-frame clones only, minus some. V and J calls and clone size are as listed in that table; D and trimming were resolved from the DNA. The data hold 250,000 or so clones, with around 89% observed a single time. Participants spanned ages about 18 to 90 years and resided in 20 to 30 US areas. Clinical histories supplied by participants themselves formed the basis of cohort assignment.

The chain employs TRBV9 and TRBJ2-3; possibly TRBD2 for D (6 bases). The TCR comes from a woman aged 25 to 39 with acute COVID-19. Sequencing input: PBMCs or T cells enriched from blood (not recorded which). CDR3 amino acids: CASLYPGVRTDTQYF. For the CDR3, the DNA is TGTGCCAGCCTCTACCCGGGAGTTCGGACAGATACGCAGTATTTT.